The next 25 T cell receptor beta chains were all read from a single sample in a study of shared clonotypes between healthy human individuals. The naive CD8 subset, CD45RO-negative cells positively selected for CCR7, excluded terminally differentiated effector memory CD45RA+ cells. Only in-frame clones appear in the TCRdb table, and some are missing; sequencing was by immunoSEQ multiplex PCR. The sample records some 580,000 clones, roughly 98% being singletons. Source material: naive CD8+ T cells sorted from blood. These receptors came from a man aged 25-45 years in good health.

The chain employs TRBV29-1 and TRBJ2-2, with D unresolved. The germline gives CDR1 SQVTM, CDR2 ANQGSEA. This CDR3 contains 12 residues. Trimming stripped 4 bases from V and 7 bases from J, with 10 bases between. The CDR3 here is CSVVSLGGELFF. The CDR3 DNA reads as TGCAGCGTTGTGTCACTCGGCGGGGAGCTGTTTTTT.

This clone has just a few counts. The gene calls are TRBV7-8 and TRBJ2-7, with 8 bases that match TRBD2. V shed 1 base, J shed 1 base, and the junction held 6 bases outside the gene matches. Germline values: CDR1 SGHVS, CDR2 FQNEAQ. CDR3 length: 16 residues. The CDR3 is CASSLGVTSDSYEQYF. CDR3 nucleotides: TGTGCCAGCAGCTTAGGGGTGACTAGCGATTCCTACGAGCAGTACTTC.

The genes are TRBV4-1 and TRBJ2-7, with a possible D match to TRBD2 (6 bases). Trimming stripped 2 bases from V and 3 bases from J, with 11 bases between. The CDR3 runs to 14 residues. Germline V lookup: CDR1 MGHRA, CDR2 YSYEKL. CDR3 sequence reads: CASSQPGEVYEQYF. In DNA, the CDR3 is TGCGCCAGCAGCCAACCGGGGGAGGTCTACGAGCAGTACTTC.

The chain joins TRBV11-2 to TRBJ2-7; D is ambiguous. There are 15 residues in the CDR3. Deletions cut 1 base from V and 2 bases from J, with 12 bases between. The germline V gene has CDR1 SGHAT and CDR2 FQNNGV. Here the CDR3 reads CASSLVASLTYEQYF. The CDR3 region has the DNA TGTGCCAGCAGCTTAGTAGCTTCCCTCACCTACGAGCAGTACTTC.

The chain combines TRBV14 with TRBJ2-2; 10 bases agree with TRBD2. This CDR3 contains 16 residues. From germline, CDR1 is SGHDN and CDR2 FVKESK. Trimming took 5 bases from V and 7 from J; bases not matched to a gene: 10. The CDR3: CASSGVAGGYNGELFF. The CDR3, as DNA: TGTGCCAGCAGCGGCGTAGCGGGAGGATATAACGGGGAGCTGTTTTTT.

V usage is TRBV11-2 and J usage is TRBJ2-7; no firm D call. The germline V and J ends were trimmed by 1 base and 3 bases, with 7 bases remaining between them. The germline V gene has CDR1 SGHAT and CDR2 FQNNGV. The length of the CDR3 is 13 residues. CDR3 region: CASSLVDDYEQYF. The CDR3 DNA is TGTGCCAGCAGCTTAGTGGATGACTACGAGCAGTACTTC.

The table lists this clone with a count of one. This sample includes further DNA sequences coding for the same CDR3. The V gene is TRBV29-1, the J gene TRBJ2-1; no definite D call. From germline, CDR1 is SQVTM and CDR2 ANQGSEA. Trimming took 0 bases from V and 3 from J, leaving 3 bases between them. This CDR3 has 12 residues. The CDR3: CSVEDRYNEQFF. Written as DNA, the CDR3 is TGCAGCGTTGAAGATCGCTACAATGAGCAGTTCTTC.

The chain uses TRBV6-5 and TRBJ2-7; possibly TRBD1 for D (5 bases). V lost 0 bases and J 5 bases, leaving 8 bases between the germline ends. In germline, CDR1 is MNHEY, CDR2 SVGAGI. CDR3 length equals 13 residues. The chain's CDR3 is CASSYSRADEQYF. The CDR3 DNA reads TGTGCCAGCAGTTACTCCAGGGCTGACGAGCAGTACTTC.

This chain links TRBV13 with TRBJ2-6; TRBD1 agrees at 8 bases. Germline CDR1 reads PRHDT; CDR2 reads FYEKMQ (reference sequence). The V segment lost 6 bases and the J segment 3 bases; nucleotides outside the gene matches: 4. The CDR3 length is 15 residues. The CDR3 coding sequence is TGTGCCAGCAGTTTACAGGGGGTTGGGGCCAACGTCCTGACTTTC. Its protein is CASSLQGVGANVLTF.

The CDR3 DNA is TGTGCCAGCAGCGTAGAAAGCGGGAGTCCAACAGATACGCAGTATTTT. Translation gives CASSVESGSPTDTQYF. The V gene is TRBV9, the J gene TRBJ2-3; 8 nucleotides agree with TRBD2. The V gene's germline CDR1 is SGDLS and CDR2 YYNGEE. V lost 0 bases, J lost 3 bases, and 6 bases stayed unmatched. The CDR3 sequence is 16 residues long.

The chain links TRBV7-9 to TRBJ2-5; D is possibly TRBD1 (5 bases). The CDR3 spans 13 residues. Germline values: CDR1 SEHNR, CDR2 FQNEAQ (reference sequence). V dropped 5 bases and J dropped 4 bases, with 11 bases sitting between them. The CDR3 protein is CASSDSRVETQYF. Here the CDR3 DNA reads TGTGCCAGCAGCGACTCCAGGGTAGAGACCCAGTACTTC.

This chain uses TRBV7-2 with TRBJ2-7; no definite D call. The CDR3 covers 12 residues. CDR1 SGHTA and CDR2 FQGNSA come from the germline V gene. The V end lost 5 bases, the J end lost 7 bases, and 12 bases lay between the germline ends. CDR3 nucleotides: TGTGCCAGCAGCCCCGACCCAGCGGAGCAGTACTTC. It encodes CASSPDPAEQYF.

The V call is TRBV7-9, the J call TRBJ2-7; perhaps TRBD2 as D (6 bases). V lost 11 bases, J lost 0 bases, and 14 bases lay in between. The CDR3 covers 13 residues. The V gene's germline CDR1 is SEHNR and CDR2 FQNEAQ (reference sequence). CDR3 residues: CAHGEADSYEQYF. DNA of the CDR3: TGTGCCCATGGGGAGGCGGACTCCTACGAGCAGTACTTC.

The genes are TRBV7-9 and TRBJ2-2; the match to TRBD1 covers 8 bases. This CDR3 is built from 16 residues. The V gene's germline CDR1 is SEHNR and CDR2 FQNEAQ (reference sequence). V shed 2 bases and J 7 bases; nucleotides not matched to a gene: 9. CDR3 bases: TGTGCCAGCAGCTTACCCAAAATACAGGGGGTCGGGGAGCTGTTTTTT. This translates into CASSLPKIQGVGELFF.

The CDR3 here is CASSSGLSGYEQYF. CDR3 sequence (DNA): TGTGCCAGCAGCTCGGGACTATCGGGCTACGAGCAGTACTTC. V and J are TRBV7-9 and TRBJ2-7, with 7 bases lining up with TRBD2. The CDR3 runs 14 residues. CDR1 and CDR2 (germline): SEHNR, FQNEAQ (reference sequence). V was pared by 4 bases and J by 3 bases, with 6 bases of the junction left unmatched. Drawing the rest from reference TRBV7-9 and TRBJ2-7, the complete variable domain is DTGVSQNPRHKITKRGQNVTFRCDPISEHNRLYWYRQTLGQGPEFLTYFQNEAQLEKSRLLSDRFSAERPKGSFSTLEIQRTEQGDSAMYLCASSSGLSGYEQYFGPGTRLTVT.

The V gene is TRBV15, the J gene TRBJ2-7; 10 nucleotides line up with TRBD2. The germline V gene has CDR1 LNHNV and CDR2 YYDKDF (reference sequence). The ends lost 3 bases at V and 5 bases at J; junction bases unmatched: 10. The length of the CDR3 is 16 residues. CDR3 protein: CATSRGPAGGPNEQYF. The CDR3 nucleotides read TGTGCCACCAGCAGGGGGCCAGCGGGAGGGCCTAACGAGCAGTACTTC. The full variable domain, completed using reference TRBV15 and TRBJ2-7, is DAMVIQNPRYQVTQFGKPVTLSCSQTLNHNVMYWYQQKSSQAPKLLFHYYDKDFNNEADTPDNFQSRRPNTSFCFLDIRSPGLGDTAMYLCATSRGPAGGPNEQYFGPGTRLTVT.

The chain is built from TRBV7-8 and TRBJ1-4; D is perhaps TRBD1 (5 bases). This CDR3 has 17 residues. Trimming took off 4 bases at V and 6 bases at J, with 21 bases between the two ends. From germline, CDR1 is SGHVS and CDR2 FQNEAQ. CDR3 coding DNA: TGTGCCAGCAGCTCTCCCCTACGGGGCAGCGGAGATGAAAAACTGTTTTTT. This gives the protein CASSSPLRGSGDEKLFF.

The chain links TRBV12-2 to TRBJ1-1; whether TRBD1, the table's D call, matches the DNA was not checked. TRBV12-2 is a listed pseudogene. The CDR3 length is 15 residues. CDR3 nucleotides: TGTGCCAGCAGCACCCACAGGGAATTGAACACTGAAGCTTTCTTT. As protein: CASSTHRELNTEAFF.

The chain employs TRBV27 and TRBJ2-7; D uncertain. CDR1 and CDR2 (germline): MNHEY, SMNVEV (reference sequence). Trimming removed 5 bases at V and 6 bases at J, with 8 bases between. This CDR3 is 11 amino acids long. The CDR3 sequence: CASSSRTEQYF. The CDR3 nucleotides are TGTGCCAGCAGTAGTAGAACCGAGCAGTACTTC.

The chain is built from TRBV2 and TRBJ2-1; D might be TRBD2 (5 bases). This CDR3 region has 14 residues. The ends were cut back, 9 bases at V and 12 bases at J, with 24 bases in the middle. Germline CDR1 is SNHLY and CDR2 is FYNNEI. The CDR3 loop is CARATRDSDSGQFF. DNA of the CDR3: TGTGCCAGGGCCACCCGAGATAGCGACTCAGGGCAGTTCTTC.

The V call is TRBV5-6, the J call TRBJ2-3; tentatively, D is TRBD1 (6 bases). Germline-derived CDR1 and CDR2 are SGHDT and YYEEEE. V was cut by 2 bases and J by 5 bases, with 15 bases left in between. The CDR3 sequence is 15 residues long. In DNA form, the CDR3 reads TGTGCCAGCAGCTTCTCATTGGACAGAGGAGATACGCAGTATTTT. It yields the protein CASSFSLDRGDTQYF.

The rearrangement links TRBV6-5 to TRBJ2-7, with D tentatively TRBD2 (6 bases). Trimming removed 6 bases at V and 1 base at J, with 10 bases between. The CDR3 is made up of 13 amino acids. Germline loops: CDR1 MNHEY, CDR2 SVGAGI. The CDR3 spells CASSRDLSYEQYF. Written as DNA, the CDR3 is TGTGCCAGCAGCCGGGACTTATCCTACGAGCAGTACTTC.

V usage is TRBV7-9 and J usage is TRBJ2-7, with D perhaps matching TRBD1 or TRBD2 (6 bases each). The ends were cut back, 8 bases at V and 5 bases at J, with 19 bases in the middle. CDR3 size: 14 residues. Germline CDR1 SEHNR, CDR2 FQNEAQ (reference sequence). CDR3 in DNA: TGTGCCAGCTCGGGTGGGGGGCGCTTGCACGAGCAGTACTTC. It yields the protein CASSGGGRLHEQYF.

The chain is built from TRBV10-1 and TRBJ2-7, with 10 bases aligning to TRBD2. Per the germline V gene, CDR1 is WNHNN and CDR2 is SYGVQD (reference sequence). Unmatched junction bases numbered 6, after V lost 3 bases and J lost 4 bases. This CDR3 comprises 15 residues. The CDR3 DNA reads TGCGCCAGCAGTGACAAGCGGGAGGGCTTGTACGAGCAGTACTTC. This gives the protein CASSDKREGLYEQYF.

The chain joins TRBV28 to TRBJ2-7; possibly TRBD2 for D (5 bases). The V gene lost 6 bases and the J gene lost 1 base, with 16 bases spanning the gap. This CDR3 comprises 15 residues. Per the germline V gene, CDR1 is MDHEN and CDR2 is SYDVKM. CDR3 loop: CASRRLGNGSYEQYF. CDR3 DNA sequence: TGTGCCAGCAGGAGGCTCGGGAACGGTTCCTACGAGCAGTACTTC.